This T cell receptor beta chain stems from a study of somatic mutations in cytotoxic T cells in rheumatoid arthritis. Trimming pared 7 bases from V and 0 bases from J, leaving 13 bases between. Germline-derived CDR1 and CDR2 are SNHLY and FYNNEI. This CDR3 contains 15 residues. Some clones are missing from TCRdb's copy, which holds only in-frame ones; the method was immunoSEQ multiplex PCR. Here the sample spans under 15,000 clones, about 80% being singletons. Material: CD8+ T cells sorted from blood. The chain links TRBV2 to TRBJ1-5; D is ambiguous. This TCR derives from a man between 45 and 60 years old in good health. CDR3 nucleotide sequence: TGTGCCAGCACCCTGCAAGGGTATAGCAATCAGCCCCAGCATTTT. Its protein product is CASTLQGYSNQPQHF.